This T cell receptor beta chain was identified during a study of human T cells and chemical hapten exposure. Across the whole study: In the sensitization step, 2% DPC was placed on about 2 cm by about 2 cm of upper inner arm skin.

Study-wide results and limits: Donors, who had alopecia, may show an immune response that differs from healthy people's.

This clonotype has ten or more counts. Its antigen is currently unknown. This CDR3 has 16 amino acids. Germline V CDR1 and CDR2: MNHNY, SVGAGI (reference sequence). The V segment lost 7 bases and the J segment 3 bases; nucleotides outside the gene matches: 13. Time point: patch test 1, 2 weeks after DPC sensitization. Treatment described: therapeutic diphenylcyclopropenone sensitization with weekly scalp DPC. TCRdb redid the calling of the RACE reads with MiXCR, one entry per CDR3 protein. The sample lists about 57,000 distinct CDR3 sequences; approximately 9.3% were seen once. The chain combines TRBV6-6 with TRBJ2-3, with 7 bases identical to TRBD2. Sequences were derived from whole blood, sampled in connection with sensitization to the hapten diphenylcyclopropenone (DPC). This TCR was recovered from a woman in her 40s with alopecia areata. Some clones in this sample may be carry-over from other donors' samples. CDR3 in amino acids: CASTNSRGGITDTQYF. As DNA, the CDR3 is TGTGCCAGCACCAACTCTCGGGGAGGGATAACAGATACGCAGTATTTT.